These T cell receptor beta chains were read from a single sample in a study of T-cell memory formation after mild COVID-19. TCRdb passed the 5' RACE reads through MiXCR, listing each CDR3 protein once. The table records hundreds of thousands of distinct CDR3 sequences, 20% of them present only once. Sequenced input: PBMCs or a T cell subset sorted from them (not recorded which). These TCRs come from an adult woman who had mild COVID-19 (a few samples of this study predate the infection). Cell type and time point are not known. CDR3s include the opening cysteine and the closing phenylalanine or tryptophan. D genes are given only for firm matches. Clone size, where shown, is once, few, many, or a class for clones that have expanded.

.	TRBJ2-2	TRBV30	few	CAWSVRGRVPGELFF	TGTGCCTGGAGTGTTCGAGGGAGAGTGCCCGGGGAGCTGTTTTTT
TRBD1	TRBJ2-2	TRBV20-1	.	CSARGQGNIGELFF	TGCAGTGCTAGAGGACAGGGGAACATCGGGGAGCTGTTTTTT
.	TRBJ2-7	TRBV13	.	CASSHRPDEQYF	TGTGCCAGCAGTCACCGGCCGGACGAGCAGTACTTC
.	TRBJ1-1	TRBV2	.	CASSGTSNTEAFF	TGTGCCAGCAGTGGAACATCGAACACTGAAGCTTTCTTT
.	TRBJ2-5	TRBV12-3/TRBV12-4	few	CASSRGGPGETQYF	TGTGCCAGCAGCCGAGGGGGGCCAGGAGAGACCCAGTACTTC
TRBD2	TRBJ2-1	TRBV11-3	.	CASSLEFAGDNEQFF	TGTGCCAGCAGCTTAGAATTCGCGGGAGACAATGAGCAGTTCTTC
TRBD1	TRBJ2-7	TRBV6-5	.	CASSYGTGEQYF	TGTGCCAGCAGTTACGGGACAGGGGAGCAGTACTTC
TRBD2	TRBJ2-1	TRBV3-1	few	CASSPPSGRVYNEQFF	TGTGCCAGCAGCCCCCCTAGCGGGAGGGTTTACAATGAGCAGTTCTTC
.	TRBJ2-7	TRBV3-1	few	CATSQTSSYEQYF	TGTGCCACCAGTCAAACTAGCTCCTACGAGCAGTACTTC
.	TRBJ1-1	TRBV2	few	CASSESVGHLNTEAFF	TGTGCCAGCAGTGAATCAGTGGGACATTTGAACACTGAAGCTTTCTTT
TRBD2	TRBJ2-1	TRBV20-1	.	CSASPTSSMRNEQFF	TGCAGTGCTAGCCCGACTAGCAGTATGCGGAATGAGCAGTTCTTC
.	TRBJ2-3	TRBV7-2	.	CASRLEPLYDTQYF	TGTGCCAGCAGGCTAGAGCCCCTCTATGATACGCAGTATTTT
TRBD1	TRBJ1-1	TRBV5-6	.	CASSPDRGLRAFF	TGTGCCAGCAGCCCGGACAGGGGGCTTAGAGCTTTCTTT
.	TRBJ2-7	TRBV29-1	few	CSVGDRAYEQYF	TGCAGCGTTGGGGACCGGGCCTACGAGCAGTACTTC
.	TRBJ1-1	TRBV5-1	.	CASRFVRETWYTEAFF	TGCGCCAGCAGATTTGTCAGGGAGACCTGGTACACTGAAGCTTTCTTT